The 11 T cell receptor beta chains in this list originate from one sample, sequenced in a study of breast tumors, draining lymph nodes, adjacent tissues. TCRdb independently ran MiXCR on the multiplex PCR reads; one entry per CDR3 protein. The table has around 50,000 distinct CDR3 sequences, roughly 24% seen once. Sample: breast tumor tissue. These receptors all come from a female donor with breast cancer. Some clones in this sample may be carry-over from other donors' samples.

By share, this clonotype ranks as medium-sized. The rearrangement uses TRBV5-1 and TRBJ1-2; D gene unclear. V lost 5 bases to trimming and J lost 0 bases, with 11 bases between them. Per the germline V gene, CDR1 is SGHRS and CDR2 is YFSETQ. The CDR3 has 14 amino acids. CDR3 bases: TGCGCCAGCAGTAATTCCCCCGCTAACTATGGCTACACCTTC. As protein: CASSNSPANYGYTF. Filled out from reference TRBV5-1 and TRBJ1-2, the complete variable domain reads KAGVTQTPRYLIKTRGQQVTLSCSPISGHRSVSWYQQTPGQGLQFLFEYFSETQRNKGNFPGRFSGRQFSNSRSEMNVSTLELGDSALYLCASSNSPANYGYTFGSGTRLTVV.

This clonotype occurred many times. V and J are TRBV5-5 and TRBJ2-7, with D hard to call. The germline CDR1 and CDR2 sequences are SGHKS and YYEKEE (reference sequence). V lost 4 bases and J lost 3, with 8 bases in between. The CDR3 spans 12 residues. CDR3 nucleotides: TGTGCCAGCAGCCTTGACTTCTACGAGCAGTACTTC. Translated: CASSLDFYEQYF.

A remark on this clonotype: This clone may be a read error of a much larger clone one base away. The chain uses TRBV11-1 and TRBJ2-1, with TRBD2 matching over 7 bases. V lost 4 bases, J lost 3 bases, and 12 bases stayed unmatched. Germline V gene lookup returns CDR1 SGHAT and CDR2 FQDESV (reference sequence). The CDR3 runs 17 residues. This CDR3 is CASSSSALAENYNEQFF. CDR3 bases: TGTGCCAGCAGCTCCTCCGCCCTAGCGGAGAACTACAATGAGCAGTTCTTC.

This clonotype was recorded a few times. This chain joins TRBV28 and TRBJ2-7; D not certain. V gave up 5 bases and J gave up 3 bases, with 14 bases separating them. The CDR3 covers 14 residues. Germline CDR1 is MDHEN and CDR2 is SYDVKM. The CDR3 sequence is CASSRPSSFYEQYF. DNA for the CDR3: TGTGCCAGCAGTCGTCCTTCGAGCTTCTACGAGCAGTACTTC.

This clonotype occurred many times. The V call is TRBV5-1, the J call TRBJ2-7; D uncertain. V was trimmed by 4 bases and J by 5 bases, leaving 22 bases between them. This CDR3 comprises 16 residues. Germline V gene lookup returns CDR1 SGHRS and CDR2 YFSETQ. The CDR3 coding sequence is TGCGCCAGCAGCATCGTCAGTCCTCCACCCCCCGACGAGCAGTACTTC. Translated, it gives CASSIVSPPPPDEQYF.

This clonotype was found many times. This chain joins TRBV4-1 and TRBJ1-2; possibly TRBD1 for D (5 bases). V lost 0 bases and J 4 bases, leaving 15 bases between the germline ends. Germline CDR1 reads MGHRA; CDR2 reads YSYEKL. The CDR3 is made up of 16 amino acids. The CDR3: CASSQETFAGIYGYTF. CDR3 in DNA: TGCGCCAGCAGCCAAGAAACTTTTGCAGGGATCTATGGCTACACCTTC.

This clonotype has a count of ten or more. The chain joins TRBV7-9 to TRBJ1-2; TRBD1 matches at 9 bases. The trim removed 3 bases at V and 5 bases at J, leaving 7 bases unmatched. The germline gives CDR1 SEHNR, CDR2 FQNEAQ (reference sequence). CDR3 size: 15 residues. The CDR3 region has the DNA TGTGCCAGCAGCTTCGGACAGGGGAGGGGGTATGGCTACACCTTC. Its translation is CASSFGQGRGYGYTF.

The table lists this clonotype with many counts. The chain has TRBV6-5 and TRBJ2-3, with D maybe TRBD2 (5 bases). The CDR3 is 11 amino acids. Germline V gives CDR1 MNHEY, CDR2 SVGAGI. Trimming removed 7 bases at V and 6 bases at J, with 8 bases between. DNA for the CDR3: TGTGCCAGCAATCGGGGTGATACGCAGTATTTT. Amino acid sequence: CASNRGDTQYF.

This clonotype was counted at least ten times. V gene TRBV6-5 combines with J gene TRBJ1-6; maybe TRBD1 (6 bases). The germline V and J ends were trimmed by 6 bases and 3 bases, with 12 bases remaining between them. CDR1 is MNHEY and CDR2 is SVGAGI in the germline V gene. CDR3 length: 15 amino acids. The CDR3 nucleotides are TGTGCCAGCAGACAGGGAGGGTTCTATAATTCACCCCTCCACTTT. It encodes CASRQGGFYNSPLHF.

This clonotype showed up many times. This chain connects TRBV6-1 to TRBJ2-7; D may be TRBD1 (6 bases). Between the trimmed V and J ends, which lost 0 bases and 4 bases, there was a span of 19 bases. This CDR3 is 17 amino acids long. The germline V gene encodes CDR1 MNHNS and CDR2 SASEGT. The CDR3 bases are TGTGCCAGCAGTGAAGCCGCAGGGGCGACAAACGGTTACGAGCAGTACTTC. Translated: CASSEAAGATNGYEQYF.

A note on this clonotype: A much larger clone lies a single base off, so this may be a read error. Here the CDR3 reads CASSRDGQRNQPQHF. The CDR3 region has the DNA TGTGCCAGCAGCCGAGACGGGCAGCGAAATCAGCCCCAGCATTTT. The chain recombines TRBV4-2 with TRBJ1-5; D remains unclear. Per the germline V gene, CDR1 is LGHNA and CDR2 is YNFKEQ. V was cut by 4 bases and J by 4 bases, with 14 bases left in between. The CDR3 contains 15 residues.